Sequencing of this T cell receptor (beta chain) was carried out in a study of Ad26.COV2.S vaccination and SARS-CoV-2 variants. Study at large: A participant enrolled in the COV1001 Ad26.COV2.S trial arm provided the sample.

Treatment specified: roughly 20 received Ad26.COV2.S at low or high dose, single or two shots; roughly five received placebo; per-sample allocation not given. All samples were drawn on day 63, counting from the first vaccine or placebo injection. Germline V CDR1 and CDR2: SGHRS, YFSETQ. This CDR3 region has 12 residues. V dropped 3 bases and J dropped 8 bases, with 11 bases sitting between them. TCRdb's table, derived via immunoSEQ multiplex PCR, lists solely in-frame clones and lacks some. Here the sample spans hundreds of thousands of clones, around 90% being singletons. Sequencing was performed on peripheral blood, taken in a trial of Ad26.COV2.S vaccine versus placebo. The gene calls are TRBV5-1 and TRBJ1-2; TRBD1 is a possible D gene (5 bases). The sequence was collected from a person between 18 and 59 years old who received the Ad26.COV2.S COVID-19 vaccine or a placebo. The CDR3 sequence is CASSWDLGGYTF. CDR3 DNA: TGCGCCAGCAGCTGGGACCTAGGAGGCTACACCTTC.